A selection of T cell receptor beta chains follows, all from one sample in a study of shared clonotypes between healthy human individuals. Measured with immunoSEQ multiplex PCR; TCRdb has only the in-frame clones, and not every one. The table lists over 2,000,000 clones, just under 95% of them singletons. The sample was naive CD8+ T cells from PBMCs. Receptors were obtained from a young man in good health. Some clones in this sample may be carry-over from other donors' samples. The CDR3 runs from the conserved cysteine through the conserved F or W. The D gene is left open where the match is weak. Some rows mark clone size as missing; the rest say once, few, many or name a class of expanded clone.

abundance: .
v_gene: TRBV27
j_gene: TRBJ1-5
d_gene: TRBD1
CDR3aa: CASSSATGGAQPQHF
CDR3nt: TGTGCCAGCAGTTCCGCCACAGGGGGCGCCCAGCCCCAGCATTTT

abundance: .
v_gene: TRBV2
j_gene: TRBJ2-5
d_gene: .
CDR3aa: CASSAQIGPRASETQYF
CDR3nt: TGTGCCAGCAGTGCTCAGATCGGGCCCCGGGCATCAGAGACCCAGTACTTC

abundance: .
v_gene: TRBV28
j_gene: TRBJ2-1
d_gene: TRBD2
CDR3aa: CASGLLGLAGVGNEQFF
CDR3nt: TGTGCCAGCGGACTTTTGGGACTAGCGGGAGTAGGTAATGAGCAGTTCTTC

abundance: .
v_gene: TRBV18
j_gene: TRBJ1-2
d_gene: TRBD1
CDR3aa: CASSPSGTGAPYGYTF
CDR3nt: TGTGCCAGCTCACCCTCTGGGACAGGGGCCCCCTATGGCTACACCTTC

abundance: .
v_gene: TRBV7-9
j_gene: TRBJ1-4
d_gene: .
CDR3aa: CASSLPDTWDEKLFF
CDR3nt: TGTGCCAGCAGCTTACCCGACACGTGGGATGAAAAACTGTTTTTT

abundance: .
v_gene: TRBV5-4
j_gene: TRBJ2-5
d_gene: .
CDR3aa: CASSSGWGSETQYF
CDR3nt: TGTGCCAGCAGCTCTGGGTGGGGATCGGAGACCCAGTACTTC

abundance: once
v_gene: TRBV30
j_gene: TRBJ2-1
d_gene: .
CDR3aa: CAWSVGQNNEQFF
CDR3nt: TGTGCCTGGAGTGTGGGGCAAAACAATGAGCAGTTCTTC

abundance: .
v_gene: TRBV15
j_gene: TRBJ2-3
d_gene: TRBD1
CDR3aa: CATSRRDRVLADTQYF
CDR3nt: TGTGCCACCAGCCGCCGGGACAGGGTATTGGCAGATACGCAGTATTTT

abundance: once
v_gene: TRBV14
j_gene: TRBJ2-7
d_gene: .
CDR3aa: CASSPRPAGRYEQYF
CDR3nt: TGTGCCAGCAGCCCTCGTCCCGCCGGGAGATACGAGCAGTACTTC

abundance: .
v_gene: TRBV9
j_gene: TRBJ1-2
d_gene: TRBD1
CDR3aa: CASSEGDSLNYGYTF
CDR3nt: TGTGCCAGCAGCGAAGGGGACAGTCTAAACTATGGCTACACCTTC

abundance: once
v_gene: TRBV7-9
j_gene: TRBJ2-7
d_gene: .
CDR3aa: CASSQRTETYEQYF
CDR3nt: TGTGCCAGCAGCCAACGGACGGAGACCTACGAGCAGTACTTC

abundance: .
v_gene: TRBV29-1
j_gene: TRBJ1-1
d_gene: .
CDR3aa: CSARGADTEAFF
CDR3nt: TGCAGCGCTAGGGGGGCGGACACTGAAGCTTTCTTT

abundance: .
v_gene: TRBV7-9
j_gene: TRBJ1-1
d_gene: TRBD1
CDR3aa: CATGQGSTEAFF
CDR3nt: TGTGCCACCGGACAGGGAAGCACTGAAGCTTTCTTT

abundance: .
v_gene: TRBV7-3
j_gene: TRBJ2-7
d_gene: .
CDR3aa: CASSLGPRQSYEQYF
CDR3nt: TGTGCCAGCAGCTTAGGTCCTCGACAGAGCTACGAGCAGTACTTC

abundance: .
v_gene: TRBV7-9
j_gene: TRBJ2-7
d_gene: .
CDR3aa: CASSLVASSYEQYF
CDR3nt: TGTGCCAGCAGCTTAGTCGCGAGCTCCTACGAGCAGTACTTC

abundance: .
v_gene: TRBV28
j_gene: TRBJ2-2
d_gene: TRBD2
CDR3aa: CASSLSLAGLNTGELFF
CDR3nt: TGTGCCAGCAGTTTAAGCCTAGCGGGGCTAAACACCGGGGAGCTGTTTTTT

abundance: .
v_gene: TRBV6-1
j_gene: TRBJ2-7
d_gene: TRBD2
CDR3aa: CASSDGLAGYYEQYF
CDR3nt: TGTGCCAGCAGTGACGGACTAGCGGGATACTACGAGCAGTACTTC

abundance: once
v_gene: TRBV15
j_gene: TRBJ1-2
d_gene: TRBD1
CDR3aa: CATSPGTGGYTF
CDR3nt: TGTGCCACCAGCCCCGGGACAGGTGGCTACACCTTC

abundance: .
v_gene: TRBV9
j_gene: TRBJ2-1
d_gene: TRBD2
CDR3aa: CASSTPPTSTSGSGNEQFF
CDR3nt: TGTGCCAGCAGCACCCCCCCCACGTCGACTAGCGGGAGTGGCAATGAGCAGTTCTTC

abundance: .
v_gene: TRBV7-9
j_gene: TRBJ2-2
d_gene: .
CDR3aa: CATRTFDNTGELFF
CDR3nt: TGTGCCACCCGGACTTTCGATAACACCGGGGAGCTGTTTTTT

abundance: .
v_gene: TRBV15
j_gene: TRBJ2-7
d_gene: .
CDR3aa: CATSSQNYEQYF
CDR3nt: TGTGCCACCAGCTCTCAGAACTACGAGCAGTACTTC

abundance: .
v_gene: TRBV4-3
j_gene: TRBJ2-5
d_gene: TRBD2
CDR3aa: CASSQDGGRALRETQYF
CDR3nt: TGCGCCAGCAGCCAAGATGGCGGGAGGGCCCTCCGAGAGACCCAGTACTTC

abundance: once
v_gene: TRBV27
j_gene: TRBJ2-6
d_gene: TRBD1
CDR3aa: CASSNPGTADSGANVLTF
CDR3nt: TGTGCCAGCAGCAACCCCGGGACAGCCGACTCTGGGGCCAACGTCCTGACTTTC

abundance: .
v_gene: TRBV27
j_gene: TRBJ2-1
d_gene: .
CDR3aa: CASRSWASGSLKTFLEFF
CDR3nt: .

abundance: .
v_gene: TRBV6-5
j_gene: TRBJ2-3
d_gene: .
CDR3aa: CASSYSITKDTQYF
CDR3nt: TGTGCCAGCAGTTACTCGATCACAAAAGATACGCAGTATTTT

abundance: .
v_gene: TRBV14
j_gene: TRBJ1-1
d_gene: .
CDR3aa: CASSPIINQDRIEAFF
CDR3nt: TGTGCCAGCAGCCCTATTATCAACCAGGACAGAATAGAAGCTTTCTTT

abundance: .
v_gene: TRBV27
j_gene: TRBJ1-2
d_gene: TRBD1
CDR3aa: CASSLSIGTGAGGYTF
CDR3nt: TGTGCCAGCAGTTTATCCATTGGGACAGGGGCGGGTGGCTACACCTTC

abundance: once
v_gene: TRBV9
j_gene: TRBJ2-7
d_gene: TRBD2
CDR3aa: CASSEGLADSYEQYF
CDR3nt: TGTGCCAGCAGTGAGGGACTAGCGGACTCCTACGAGCAGTACTTC

abundance: .
v_gene: TRBV5-1
j_gene: TRBJ2-7
d_gene: .
CDR3aa: CASSLDLGPSYEQYF
CDR3nt: TGCGCCAGCAGCTTGGACCTGGGACCCTCCTACGAGCAGTACTTC